These 32 T cell receptor beta chains originate from one sample sequenced in a study of blood T cell repertoires in COVID-19 (dated by TCRdb to the early 2020s). Library prep was done by the immunoSEQ multiplex PCR assay. The table was pulled from immuneACCESS by TCRdb, which kept in-frame rearrangements only. Such tables lose some clones; where checked, under half of the loss comes from unresolved V genes, and the rest has no known cause. For this sample the table gives roughly 230,000 clones, of which 80% to 85% were detected only once. The biggest ten clones account for approximately 4.8% of the sample. Sequenced material: peripheral blood. The receptors here all came from a man over 45 with active or convalescent COVID-19.

J is TRBJ1-5 and V is TRBV10-3; 7 bases match TRBD1. The germline V gene has CDR1 ENHRY and CDR2 SYGVKD. This CDR3 is 17 amino acids long. The J segment lost 2 bases and the V segment lost 0 bases, leaving 7 bases of the junction unmatched. The CDR3 bases are TGTGCCATCAGTGAGTCCCTGGCAGGGGGACGCAATCAGCCCCAGCATTTT. It yields the protein CAISESLAGGRNQPQHF.

As concerns this clone: At the DNA level, this CDR3 is encoded by other sequences in the same sample as well. This sequence joins TRBV5-1 and TRBJ1-4, with D uncertain. V gave up 4 bases and J gave up 8 bases, with 12 bases separating them. CDR1 is SGHRS, CDR2 YFSETQ, per germline. This CDR3 contains 13 residues. For the CDR3, the DNA is TGCGCCAGCAGCCTGGAGGCGGGGGAAAAACTGTTTTTT. Protein sequence: CASSLEAGEKLFF.

The chain links TRBV19 to TRBJ2-3, with 7 positions matching TRBD2. CDR1 LNHDA and CDR2 SQIVND come from the germline V gene (reference sequence). The CDR3 has 14 residues. After removal of 8 bases from V and 5 bases from J, the junction contained 10 bases not matched to a gene. In nucleotides, the CDR3 is TGTGCCAGTGGAAGTGGGGGGGGATTAGATACGCAGTATTTT. Its protein product is CASGSGGGLDTQYF. The full variable domain, in which reference TRBV19 and TRBJ2-3 provide the parts outside the CDR3, is DGGITQSPKYLFRKEGQNVTLSCEQNLNHDAMYWYRQDPGQGLRLIYYSQIVNDFQKGDIAEGYSVSREKKESFPLTVTSAQKNPTAFYLCASGSGGGLDTQYFGPGTRLTVL.

The chain uses TRBV11-2 and TRBJ1-6; 8 bases align to TRBD1. V lost 5 bases to trimming and J lost 9 bases; unmatched junction nucleotides: 9. Germline CDR1 is SGHAT and CDR2 is FQNNGV. This CDR3 has 15 amino acids. CDR3 region: CASSAITGGGSPLHF. CDR3 sequence (DNA): TGTGCCAGCAGCGCAATAACAGGGGGAGGTTCACCCCTCCACTTT.

V gene TRBV19 combines with J gene TRBJ2-2; weak D call: TRBD1 (5 bases). Trimming removed 5 bases from V and 6 bases from J, with 13 bases in between. Germline loops: CDR1 LNHDA, CDR2 SQIVND (reference sequence). CDR3 length: 14 amino acids. CDR3 residues: CASSSPGQAGELFF. The CDR3, as DNA: TGTGCCAGTAGTTCACCAGGGCAAGCCGGGGAGCTGTTTTTT.

This sequence joins TRBV6-2 or TRBV6-3 and TRBJ2-1, with 7 bases fitting TRBD2. V lost 2 bases to trimming and J lost 1 base; unmatched junction nucleotides: 5. The CDR3 sequence is 16 residues long. Per the germline V gene, CDR1 is MNHEY and CDR2 is SVGEGT. CDR3: CASSYDGGLSYNEQFF. CDR3 nucleotide sequence: TGTGCCAGCAGTTACGACGGGGGGTTGTCCTACAATGAGCAGTTCTTC.

The J gene is TRBJ2-7, the V gene TRBV2; maybe TRBD1 (6 bases). Germline loops: CDR1 SNHLY, CDR2 FYNNEI. The CDR3 runs 14 residues. Trimming stripped 6 bases from V and 1 base from J, with 13 bases between. CDR3 DNA: TGTGCCAGCAGCATCGAGACAGGATCCTACGAGCAGTACTTC. Residues: CASSIETGSYEQYF.

The CDR3 nucleotides read TGTGCCTGGAGTCATGGACAGGGCCCCACAGATACGCAGTATTTT. This gives the protein CAWSHGQGPTDTQYF. The chain joins TRBV30 to TRBJ2-3; 8 bases are shared with TRBD1. The CDR3 is made up of 15 amino acids. Germline V lookup: CDR1 GTSNPN, CDR2 SVGIG (reference sequence). The V segment lost 2 bases and the J segment 2 bases; nucleotides outside the gene matches: 6.

V usage is TRBV6-5 and J usage is TRBJ1-5; D remains unclear. The CDR3 totals 12 residues. The V gene's germline CDR1 is MNHEY and CDR2 SVGAGI. V lost 7 bases to trimming and J lost 9 bases, with 13 bases between them. The CDR3 coding sequence is TGTGCCAGCATGGAGCCTGATCTGCCCCAGCATTTT. Its protein is CASMEPDLPQHF.

As concerns this clone: The sample holds other DNA sequences that translate to the same CDR3. The rearrangement joins TRBV28 to TRBJ2-7; D remains unclear. Germline CDR1 MDHEN, CDR2 SYDVKM. This CDR3 region has 12 residues. V lost 3 bases to trimming and J lost 1 base, with 4 bases between them. The DNA of the CDR3 is TGTGCCAGCAGTTTCCTTTCCTACGAGCAGTACTTC. It specifies CASSFLSYEQYF.

This clone was observed a handful of times. V is TRBV2 and J is TRBJ1-4; D possibly corresponds to TRBD1 (6 bases). This CDR3 has 15 residues. Trimming shortened V by 7 bases and J by 5 bases, and 17 bases separated the two germline ends. Germline-derived CDR1 and CDR2 are SNHLY and FYNNEI. Written as DNA, the CDR3 is TGTGCCAGCAACACCCAGGGACACCGAAATGAAAAACTGTTTTTT. This encodes CASNTQGHRNEKLFF.

This chain connects TRBV6-2 or TRBV6-3 to TRBJ2-7; TRBD1 might be the D (6 bases). Germline CDR1 MNHEY, CDR2 SVGEGT. This CDR3 has 12 residues. V was trimmed by 6 bases and J by 7 bases, leaving 13 bases between them. CDR3 region: CASSPRQAEQYF. CDR3 nucleotides: TGTGCCAGCAGCCCCCGACAGGCAGAGCAGTACTTC.

The rearrangement uses TRBV19 and TRBJ1-4; D is undetermined. The CDR3 spans 15 residues. Trimming removed 9 bases at V and 8 bases at J, with 22 bases between. Per germline, CDR1 LNHDA and CDR2 SQIVND (reference sequence). CDR3 nucleotide sequence: TGTGCCAGCTTGCCTCGGGCCGGGGTGGAAGAAAAACTGTTTTTT. Translated: CASLPRAGVEEKLFF.

The chain has TRBV2 and TRBJ1-4, with D perhaps matching TRBD1 (5 bases). Trimming shortened V by 1 base and J by 10 bases, and 16 bases separated the two germline ends. CDR3 length: 15 amino acids. Germline loops: CDR1 SNHLY, CDR2 FYNNEI. The CDR3 spells CASSEVPGGLAKLFF. In DNA form, the CDR3 reads TGTGCCAGCAGTGAAGTTCCGGGGGGGTTGGCAAAACTGTTTTTT.

The CDR3 protein is CATGDRLDQPQHF. For the CDR3, the DNA is TGTGCCACCGGGGACCGACTAGATCAGCCCCAGCATTTT. V gene TRBV2 combines with J gene TRBJ1-5, with a tentative D call TRBD1 (5 bases). The length of the CDR3 is 13 residues. From germline, CDR1 is SNHLY and CDR2 FYNNEI. Trimming left V 10 bases short and J 5 bases short, with 15 bases between.

The chain has TRBV29-1 and TRBJ2-3, with a tentative D call TRBD2 (5 bases). Germline V CDR1 and CDR2: SQVTM, ANQGSEA. The germline V and J ends were trimmed by 4 bases and 0 bases, with 11 bases remaining between them. The CDR3 is 14 residues long. DNA of the CDR3: TGCAGCGTTGCTCGGACTCCTAGCACAGATACGCAGTATTTT. It encodes CSVARTPSTDTQYF.

The chain links TRBV4-1 to TRBJ2-7; D is unclear. This CDR3 spans 15 amino acids. Germline lookup yields CDR1 MGHRA and CDR2 YSYEKL. V lost 0 bases and J 6 bases, leaving 15 bases between the germline ends. The CDR3 sequence: CASSQDESQTGEQYF. In DNA form, the CDR3 reads TGCGCCAGCAGCCAAGACGAAAGTCAAACCGGCGAGCAGTACTTC.

This clone was recorded only once. The chain is built from TRBV5-1 and TRBJ2-1; TRBD2 is a possible D gene (6 bases). CDR1 SGHRS and CDR2 YFSETQ come from the germline V gene. The CDR3 covers 13 residues. V lost 6 bases and J lost 2, with 9 bases in between. The CDR3 loop reads CASNLAPYNEQFF. As DNA, the CDR3 is TGCGCCAGCAATCTAGCGCCCTACAATGAGCAGTTCTTC.

The gene calls are TRBV6-6 and TRBJ1-4, with a weak D call TRBD1 (5 bases). This CDR3 spans 16 amino acids. Germline CDR1 is MNHNY and CDR2 is SVGAGI (reference sequence). Trimming took off 2 bases at V and 8 bases at J, with 18 bases between the two ends. CDR3 sequence reads: CASSYRGPFLGEKLFF. In DNA form, the CDR3 reads TGTGCCAGCAGTTACAGGGGCCCCTTTTTAGGAGAAAAACTGTTTTTT.

This clone was seen more than once but under ten times. This chain connects TRBV28 to TRBJ2-4; D ambiguous. The germline V gene has CDR1 MDHEN and CDR2 SYDVKM. The CDR3 is 13 residues long. The germline V and J ends were trimmed by 5 bases and 5 bases, with 10 bases remaining between them. The CDR3 region has the DNA TGTGCCAGCAGTCACATCCCCGAAAACATTCAGTACTTC. Protein sequence: CASSHIPENIQYF.

V gene TRBV10-3 combines with J gene TRBJ1-2; no reliable D call. Trimming took off 3 bases at V and 7 bases at J, with 18 bases between the two ends. The CDR3 spans 15 residues. The germline V gene has CDR1 ENHRY and CDR2 SYGVKD. The CDR3 sequence is CAISESWLGDVGYTF. In DNA form, the CDR3 reads TGTGCCATCAGTGAATCGTGGCTGGGAGATGTTGGCTACACCTTC.

The chain links TRBV13 to TRBJ2-7, with 9 bases fitting TRBD1. CDR1 PRHDT and CDR2 FYEKMQ come from the germline V gene (reference sequence). Unmatched junction bases numbered 11, after V lost 6 bases and J lost 5 bases. The CDR3 loop spans 15 amino acids. The CDR3 DNA sequence: TGTGCCAGCAGTAACCCGGGACAGGGAGTCCACGAGCAGTACTTC. Protein product: CASSNPGQGVHEQYF.

This sequence joins TRBV2 and TRBJ1-1; 8 nucleotides align to TRBD1. The length of the CDR3 is 13 residues. V lost 7 bases to trimming and J lost 5 bases; unmatched junction nucleotides: 6. Looked up from germline, CDR1 is SNHLY and CDR2 is FYNNEI. CDR3 DNA: TGTGCCAGCAACTTCGACAGGGGAACTGAAGCTTTCTTT. Translating it yields CASNFDRGTEAFF. Together with reference TRBV2 and TRBJ1-1, the CDR3 gives the full variable domain: EPEVTQTPSHQVTQMGQEVILRCVPISNHLYFYWYRQILGQKVEFLVSFYNNEISEKSEIFDDQFSVERPDGSNFTLKIRSTKLEDSAMYFCASNFDRGTEAFFGQGTRLTVV.

The V and J genes are TRBV6-4 and TRBJ1-1, with D unresolved. The CDR3 runs 13 residues. Trimming stripped 0 bases from V and 3 bases from J, with 5 bases between. The germline V gene has CDR1 MRHNA and CDR2 SNTAGT. The CDR3: CASSDSPDTEAFF. The CDR3 DNA follows: TGTGCCAGCAGTGACTCCCCAGACACTGAAGCTTTCTTT.

V and J are TRBV5-6 and TRBJ1-1; D might be TRBD1 (6 bases). Germline CDR1 and CDR2: SGHDT and YYEEEE. The germline V and J ends were trimmed by 3 bases and 2 bases, with 17 bases remaining between them. The CDR3 runs 16 residues. The chain's CDR3 is CASSSLFRQANTEAFF. The CDR3 DNA follows: TGTGCCAGCAGCTCACTCTTCAGACAGGCAAACACTGAAGCTTTCTTT.

CDR3 in DNA: TGTGCCAGCTACCGGGGGGGAGGGACCCAGTACTTC. Its protein product is CASYRGGGTQYF. The chain couples TRBV3-1 (or the pseudogene TRBV3-2) to TRBJ2-5; TRBD2 matches 8 bases. V gave up 8 bases and J gave up 7 bases; unmatched junction bases: 6. Looked up from germline, CDR1 is LGHDT and CDR2 is YNNKEL (reference sequence). The CDR3 runs 12 residues.

The CDR3 nucleotides are TGCAGCGTTGCTAGGAATGAGCAGTTCTTC. Its translation: CSVARNEQFF. The rearrangement links TRBV29-1 to TRBJ2-1; D not certain. The CDR3 sequence is 10 residues long. V lost 4 bases and J lost 7, with 5 bases in between. The germline CDR1 and CDR2 sequences are SQVTM and ANQGSEA.

The V call is TRBV30, the J call TRBJ1-1, with TRBD1 as a possible D gene (5 bases). Germline values: CDR1 GTSNPN, CDR2 SVGIG (reference sequence). Between the trimmed V and J ends, which lost 2 bases and 3 bases, there was a span of 13 bases. This CDR3 is built from 14 residues. CDR3 nucleotide sequence: TGTGCCTGGAGTTACTACGCCAGGGACACTGAAGCTTTCTTT. Translating it yields CAWSYYARDTEAFF. The entire variable domain, with the rest obtained from reference TRBV30 and TRBJ1-1, is as follows: SQTIHQWPATLVQPVGSPLSLECTVEGTSNPNLYWYRQAAGRGLQLLFYSVGIGQISSEVPQNLSASRPQDRQFILSSKKLLLSDSGFYLCAWSYYARDTEAFFGQGTRLTVV.

This clone has just a few counts. The V gene is TRBV11-2, the J gene TRBJ1-3; D is unclear. The CDR3 runs to 15 residues. The V gene lost 5 bases and the J gene lost 0 bases, with 11 bases spanning the gap. Germline V lookup: CDR1 SGHAT, CDR2 FQNNGV. The chain's CDR3 is CASSPYWSSGNTIYF. In DNA, the CDR3 is TGTGCCAGCAGCCCCTATTGGAGCTCTGGAAACACCATATATTTT.

The gene calls are TRBV30 and TRBJ1-2, with 7 bases identical to TRBD1. J lost 8 bases, V lost 2 bases, and 2 bases had no gene match. The CDR3 is made up of 11 amino acids. Per germline, CDR1 GTSNPN and CDR2 SVGIG (reference sequence). CDR3 DNA sequence: TGTGCCTGGAGTCAGGGGGAGGGCTACACCTTC. Encoded protein: CAWSQGEGYTF.

The J gene is TRBJ2-1, the V gene TRBV9, with D possibly being TRBD2 (5 bases). Germline V gene sequence: CDR1 SGDLS, CDR2 YYNGEE. The CDR3 runs to 15 residues. V was clipped by 0 bases and J by 9 bases, with 16 bases between them. The CDR3, as DNA: TGTGCCAGCAGCGTAGGGTCCGGGGTCCAAGCTGAGCAGTTCTTC. Amino acid sequence: CASSVGSGVQAEQFF.

Here the CDR3 reads CASRTRQGNNSPLHF. CDR3 bases: TGTGCCAGCAGGACACGACAGGGGAATAATTCACCCCTCCACTTT. V gene TRBV6-6 combines with J gene TRBJ1-6, with 8 bases matching TRBD1. The CDR3 is 15 amino acids. CDR1 is MNHNY and CDR2 is SVGAGI in the germline V gene (reference sequence). The V segment lost 6 bases and the J segment 5 bases; nucleotides outside the gene matches: 6.